The clone carrying this T cell receptor (beta chain) was seen a few times. This entry is derived from a study of OX40 agonist ivuxolimab in advanced cancers. Overall study context: Dose-escalation patients' cancers were hepatocellular carcinoma, melanoma, renal cell or head and neck cancer. Prior checkpoint blockade (anti-PD-1, anti-PD-L1 or anti-CTLA-4) was permitted; approximately 44% had it.

The CDR3 contains 13 residues. CDR1 MNHEY and CDR2 SVGAGI come from the germline V gene. V was cut by 0 bases and J by 10 bases, with 10 bases left in between. Some clones are missing from TCRdb's copy, which holds only in-frame ones; the method was immunoSEQ multiplex PCR. The repertoire holds approximately 15,000 clones, with approximately 80% as singletons. This TCR derives from an adult with an advanced solid tumor such as melanoma, head and neck, liver or kidney cancer. This chain uses TRBV6-5 with TRBJ1-5, with D possibly TRBD1 on 6 matching bases. The starting material was CD4+ or CD8+ T cells sorted from blood, obtained in a trial of the OX40 agonist ivuxolimab. The CDR3 DNA is TGTGCCAGCAGTTACTCGGGGGCCCATCCCCAGCATTTT. Protein sequence: CASSYSGAHPQHF.